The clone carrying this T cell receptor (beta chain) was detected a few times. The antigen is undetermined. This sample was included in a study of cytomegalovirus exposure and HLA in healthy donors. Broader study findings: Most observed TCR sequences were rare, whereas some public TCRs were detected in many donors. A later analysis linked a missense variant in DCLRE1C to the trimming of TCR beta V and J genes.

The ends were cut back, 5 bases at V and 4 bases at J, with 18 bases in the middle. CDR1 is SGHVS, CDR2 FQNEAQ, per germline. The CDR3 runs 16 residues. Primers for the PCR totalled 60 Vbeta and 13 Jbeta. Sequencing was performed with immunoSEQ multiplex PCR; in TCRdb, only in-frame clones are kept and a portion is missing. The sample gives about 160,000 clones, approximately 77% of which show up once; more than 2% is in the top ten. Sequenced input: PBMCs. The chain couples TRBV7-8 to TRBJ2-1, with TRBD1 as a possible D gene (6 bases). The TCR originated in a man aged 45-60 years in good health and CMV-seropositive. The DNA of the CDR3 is TGTGCCAGCAGCCCGTACAGGGTAGGTGGGTACAATGAGCAGTTCTTC. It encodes CASSPYRVGGYNEQFF.